These 31 T cell receptor beta chains were sequenced from one sample in a study of T cell responses to AZD1222 COVID-19 vaccine. TCRdb's copy holds only in-frame clones and misses some; the assay was immunoSEQ multiplex PCR. Of 100,000 to 150,000 clones in the sample, more than 75% were seen once. The material was peripheral blood, obtained 28 days after the second AZD1222 dose. The receptor set was obtained from an adult who received the AZD1222 COVID-19 vaccine.

CDR3 amino acids: CASSLLGQGGNDEQYF. CDR3 sequence (DNA): TGTGCCAGCAGCTTATTGGGACAGGGGGGGAACGACGAGCAGTACTTC. The V gene is TRBV5-4, the J gene TRBJ2-7; 11 bases agree with TRBD1. CDR3 length: 16 residues. CDR1 and CDR2 from the germline V gene are SGHNT and YYREEE (reference sequence). Germline trimming cut 2 bases from V and 5 bases from J; bases unmatched to any gene: 9.

The chain couples TRBV10-3 to TRBJ2-4; D may be TRBD1 (6 bases). Trimming took 3 bases from V and 0 from J, leaving 12 bases between them. Germline V gives CDR1 ENHRY, CDR2 SYGVKD. The CDR3 loop spans 16 amino acids. The CDR3 nucleotides are TGTGCCATCAGTGACCCAGGACAGCTAGCCAAAAACATTCAGTACTTC. It yields the protein CAISDPGQLAKNIQYF.

The CDR3 is CASSKVLETGELFF. The CDR3 coding sequence is TGTGCCAGCAGTAAAGTTCTTGAAACCGGGGAGCTGTTTTTT. V is TRBV6-4 and J is TRBJ2-2, with unresolved D. From germline, CDR1 is MRHNA and CDR2 SNTAGT. Trimming pared 5 bases from V and 5 bases from J, leaving 12 bases between. There are 14 residues in the CDR3.

The chain employs TRBV5-4 and TRBJ2-1; 11 bases line up with TRBD2. V gave up 2 bases and J gave up 5 bases; unmatched junction bases: 6. The CDR3 contains 16 residues. Germline V CDR1 and CDR2: SGHNT, YYREEE (reference sequence). CDR3 DNA: TGTGCCAGCAGCTTACGACTAGCGGGACTCGACAATGAGCAGTTCTTC. This gives the protein CASSLRLAGLDNEQFF.

The gene calls are TRBV6-1 and TRBJ1-5; no firm D call. The V gene lost 2 bases and the J gene lost 3 bases, with 8 bases spanning the gap. There are 14 residues in the CDR3. Germline V gives CDR1 MNHNS, CDR2 SASEGT. The CDR3 protein is CASSEPRYNQPQHF. In nucleotides, the CDR3 is TGTGCCAGCAGTGAACCCAGGTACAATCAGCCCCAGCATTTT.

The V and J genes are TRBV6-5 and TRBJ2-1, with D possibly matching TRBD2 (5 bases). Trimming took off 4 bases at V and 8 bases at J, with 12 bases between the two ends. CDR1 and CDR2 from the germline V gene are MNHEY and SVGAGI. The CDR3 totals 13 residues. Written as DNA, the CDR3 is TGTGCCAGCAGTTTCGGCGGGCTCGATGAGCAGTTCTTC. Its translation is CASSFGGLDEQFF.

This chain connects TRBV24-1 to TRBJ2-1; perhaps TRBD2 as D (5 bases). The CDR3 is 18 amino acids. Trimming stripped 2 bases from V and 2 bases from J, with 18 bases between. Germline CDR1 is KGHDR and CDR2 is SFDVKD. The CDR3, as DNA: TGTGCCACCAGTGATTCTACCTCCGGAGCGGCTACCTACAATGAGCAGTTCTTC. Its translation is CATSDSTSGAATYNEQFF.

This clone was seen more than once but under ten times. The chain combines TRBV27 with TRBJ1-1; no definite D call. V lost 3 bases and J 10 bases, leaving 15 bases between the germline ends. Germline V gene data show CDR1 as MNHEY and CDR2 as SMNVEV (reference sequence). CDR3 length: 13 residues. The CDR3 DNA is TGTGCCAGCAGTTTCTCAGTAGGAACCGGAGCTTTCTTT. It specifies CASSFSVGTGAFF.

The V gene is TRBV3-1 (or the pseudogene TRBV3-2), the J gene TRBJ2-7; no clear D. Germline lookup yields CDR1 LGHDT and CDR2 YNNKEL (reference sequence). Trimming shortened V by 2 bases and J by 2 bases, and 10 bases separated the two germline ends. The CDR3 is 14 residues long. CDR3: CASSQYIGPYEQYF. As DNA, the CDR3 is TGTGCCAGCAGCCAATACATCGGCCCCTACGAGCAGTACTTC.

This chain links TRBV9 with TRBJ1-6, with TRBD1 matching over 10 bases. Germline V CDR1 and CDR2: SGDLS, YYNGEE. The CDR3 extends over 16 amino acids. J lost 6 bases, V lost 0 bases, and 3 bases had no gene match. CDR3 nucleotide sequence: TGTGCCAGCAGCGTAGATGGGACAGGGGTTAATTCACCCCTCCACTTT. As protein: CASSVDGTGVNSPLHF. Full variable domain (rest looked up from reference TRBV9 and TRBJ1-6): DSGVTQTPKHLITATGQRVTLRCSPRSGDLSVYWYQQSLDQGLQFLIQYYNGEERAKGNILERFSAQQFPDLHSELNLSSLELGDSALYFCASSVDGTGVNSPLHFGNGTRLTVT.

The chain employs TRBV2 and TRBJ1-5, with 11 bases that match TRBD1. J gave up 0 bases and V 8 bases, and 3 bases lay outside the gene matches. The V gene's germline CDR1 is SNHLY and CDR2 FYNNEI. This CDR3 contains 15 residues. CDR3 bases: TGTGCCAGCGGAGGACAGGGGGCTAGCAATCAGCCCCAGCATTTT. Amino acids: CASGGQGASNQPQHF. The full variable domain, rest sourced from reference TRBV2 and TRBJ1-5, is EPEVTQTPSHQVTQMGQEVILRCVPISNHLYFYWYRQILGQKVEFLVSFYNNEISEKSEIFDDQFSVERPDGSNFTLKIRSTKLEDSAMYFCASGGQGASNQPQHFGDGTRLSIL.

The rearrangement joins TRBV5-4 to TRBJ2-1, with 9 bases aligning to TRBD1. The CDR3 is made up of 15 amino acids. Per germline, CDR1 SGHNT and CDR2 YYREEE (reference sequence). V was pared by 2 bases and J by 6 bases, with 6 bases of the junction left unmatched. The CDR3 bases are TGTGCCAGCAGCTTCAAGGACAGGGGCATCAATGAGCAGTTCTTC. Translated: CASSFKDRGINEQFF.

The rearrangement links TRBV7-3 to TRBJ2-3, with 8 bases identical to TRBD1. Germline CDR1 reads SGHTA; CDR2 reads FQGTGA. The CDR3 contains 15 residues. V shed 3 bases and J 4 bases; nucleotides not matched to a gene: 6. CDR3 protein: CASSFRGLGADTQYF. The DNA of the CDR3 is TGTGCCAGCAGCTTCAGGGGGCTAGGGGCAGATACGCAGTATTTT. Full variable domain (rest looked up from reference TRBV7-3 and TRBJ2-3): GAGVSQTPSNKVTEKGKYVELRCDPISGHTALYWYRQSLGQGPEFLIYFQGTGAADDSGLPNDRFFAVRPEGSVSTLKIQRTERGDSAVYLCASSFRGLGADTQYFGPGTRLTVL.

The chain links TRBV19 to TRBJ2-1; D gene uncertain. The CDR3 totals 14 residues. Trimming shortened V by 5 bases and J by 3 bases, and 11 bases separated the two germline ends. Looked up from germline, CDR1 is LNHDA and CDR2 is SQIVND (reference sequence). The CDR3 is CASSVIRDYNEQFF. CDR3 bases: TGTGCCAGTAGTGTTATAAGGGACTACAATGAGCAGTTCTTC.

The chain has TRBV5-1 and TRBJ2-3; 7 positions agree with TRBD1. CDR1 is SGHRS, CDR2 YFSETQ, per germline. The length of the CDR3 is 14 residues. V was pared by 0 bases and J by 4 bases, with 2 bases of the junction left unmatched. The CDR3 spells CASSLVGGADTQYF. CDR3 in DNA: TGCGCCAGCAGCTTGGTAGGGGGCGCAGATACGCAGTATTTT.

CDR3 bases: TGCGCCAGCAGTGTCCCTGGAAACACCATATATTTT. Protein sequence: CASSVPGNTIYF. This chain links TRBV5-1 with TRBJ1-3; D call uncertain. V was clipped by 5 bases and J by 2 bases, with 5 bases between them. CDR1 is SGHRS and CDR2 is YFSETQ in the germline V gene. CDR3 length: 12 amino acids.

The chain links TRBV7-8 to TRBJ2-5; D gene unclear. The CDR3 spans 12 residues. V lost 5 bases and J 5 bases, leaving 9 bases between the germline ends. The germline V gene encodes CDR1 SGHVS and CDR2 FQNEAQ. The chain's CDR3 is CASSRGRETQYF. The CDR3 bases are TGTGCCAGCAGCCGAGGTCGGGAGACCCAGTACTTC.

This chain uses TRBV4-2 with TRBJ1-2; maybe TRBD1 (6 bases). The CDR3 extends over 16 amino acids. Trimming took 0 bases from V and 7 from J, leaving 18 bases between them. Germline assignment: CDR1 LGHNA and CDR2 YNFKEQ. The CDR3: CASSQDSGNRVFGYTF. The CDR3 nucleotides are TGTGCCAGCAGCCAAGATTCGGGGAACAGGGTATTTGGCTACACCTTC.

The chain combines TRBV10-3 with TRBJ2-7; D unresolved. Germline V gene sequence: CDR1 ENHRY, CDR2 SYGVKD. V lost 0 bases, J lost 2 bases, and 8 bases lay in between. CDR3 length: 14 amino acids. The CDR3 bases are TGTGCCATCAGTGAGTCCCCACAAACCTACGAGCAGTACTTC. Translation gives CAISESPQTYEQYF.

This chain connects TRBV12-5 to TRBJ1-2, with unresolved D. The ends were cut back, 0 bases at V and 7 bases at J, with 12 bases in the middle. The CDR3 length is 14 residues. The V gene's germline CDR1 is LGHNT and CDR2 FRNRAP. The CDR3, as DNA: TGTGCTAGTGGTTTGGTACCGGGAGGCGGTGGCTACACCTTC. It codes for CASGLVPGGGGYTF.

This chain joins TRBV7-9 and TRBJ2-3; unclear D gene. CDR1 and CDR2 from the germline V gene are SEHNR and FQNEAQ (reference sequence). The CDR3 is made up of 15 amino acids. With 4 bases removed from V and 0 bases from J, the gap between germline ends came to 11 bases. The DNA for the CDR3 is TGTGCCAGCAGCTCCCCTGGGATTAGCACAGATACGCAGTATTTT. This translates into CASSSPGISTDTQYF.

This CDR3 is CASSSGHLEQYF. In nucleotides, the CDR3 is TGTGCCAGCAGCTCGGGACACCTCGAGCAGTACTTC. The chain links TRBV7-3 to TRBJ2-7; possible D gene TRBD1, 6 bases. CDR1 SGHTA and CDR2 FQGTGA come from the germline V gene. V was clipped by 4 bases and J by 6 bases, with 10 bases between them. The CDR3 has 12 amino acids.

This clone was detected only once. The V call is TRBV29-1, the J call TRBJ2-5, with D unresolved. The V end was cut by 5 bases, the J end by 1 base, with 14 bases between. Germline CDR1 SQVTM, CDR2 ANQGSEA. This CDR3 is 14 amino acids long. The CDR3 nucleotides read TGCAGCGTTCTAACCACGCAAGCCCAAGAGACCCAGTACTTC. This sequence encodes CSVLTTQAQETQYF.

V usage is TRBV7-2 and J usage is TRBJ1-2; a possible D gene is TRBD1 (5 bases). Germline V gene sequence: CDR1 SGHTA, CDR2 FQGNSA. The CDR3 loop spans 13 amino acids. Between the trimmed V and J ends, which lost 3 bases and 2 bases, there was a span of 7 bases. The CDR3 coding sequence is TGTGCCAGCAGCTTCGCAGGGAACTATGGCTACACCTTC. Its translation is CASSFAGNYGYTF.

The V gene is TRBV6-5, the J gene TRBJ2-1; D unclear. This CDR3 is 12 amino acids long. CDR1 and CDR2 (germline): MNHEY, SVGAGI. V was shortened by 0 bases and J by 6 bases, with 3 bases between the two germline ends. The CDR3 nucleotides are TGTGCCAGCAGTTACTCGGGCAATGAGCAGTTCTTC. This gives the protein CASSYSGNEQFF.

The CDR3 DNA reads as TGCGCCAGCAGCTTGTCGGCGGGGATAAGAATAAGCGAGCAGTACTTC. This gives the protein CASSLSAGIRISEQYF. The V call is TRBV5-1, the J call TRBJ2-7; D may be TRBD2 (6 bases). Germline V gives CDR1 SGHRS, CDR2 YFSETQ. This CDR3 is 16 amino acids long. V was trimmed by 1 base and J by 6 bases, leaving 20 bases between them. Using reference TRBV5-1 and TRBJ2-7 for the parts outside the CDR3, the full variable domain is KAGVTQTPRYLIKTRGQQVTLSCSPISGHRSVSWYQQTPGQGLQFLFEYFSETQRNKGNFPGRFSGRQFSNSRSEMNVSTLELGDSALYLCASSLSAGIRISEQYFGPGTRLTVT.

The chain combines TRBV7-9 with TRBJ2-7; D call uncertain. The CDR3 has 12 amino acids. Germline V gives CDR1 SEHNR, CDR2 FQNEAQ (reference sequence). Trimming took 1 base from V and 5 from J, leaving 6 bases between them. The CDR3 nucleotides are TGTGCCAGCAGCTTAGAACTCGACGAGCAGTACTTC. Protein product: CASSLELDEQYF.

This chain joins TRBV9 and TRBJ1-5; 10 nucleotides line up with TRBD1. Germline values: CDR1 SGDLS, CDR2 YYNGEE. The ends lost 4 bases at V and 13 bases at J; junction bases unmatched: 17. The CDR3 sequence is 16 residues long. The CDR3 reads CASSPRKRDRGFVQHF. As DNA, the CDR3 is TGTGCCAGCAGCCCGCGCAAACGGGACAGGGGTTTTGTGCAGCATTTT.

The V and J genes are TRBV2 and TRBJ1-5; 7 nucleotides align to TRBD1. Germline V gives CDR1 SNHLY, CDR2 FYNNEI. The V gene end was trimmed by 4 bases and the J gene end by 0 bases; junction bases not matched to a gene: 6. The CDR3 runs 16 residues. The CDR3 nucleotides read TGTGCCAGCAGTGGGACAGGAGATTATAGCAATCAGCCCCAGCATTTT. This translates into CASSGTGDYSNQPQHF.

The rearrangement uses TRBV19 and TRBJ2-7; TRBD1 matches 7 bases. Germline V gives CDR1 LNHDA, CDR2 SQIVND (reference sequence). The V gene end was trimmed by 7 bases and the J gene end by 3 bases; junction bases not matched to a gene: 15. The CDR3 is 16 residues long. CDR3 protein: CASTPSRGGTIYEQYF. Here the CDR3 DNA reads TGTGCCAGTACCCCCTCTCGAGGGGGCACCATCTACGAGCAGTACTTC.

The genes are TRBV5-1 and TRBJ2-7; 8 bases match TRBD1. Trimming cost V 4 bases and J 3 bases; bases outside gene matches: 9. The CDR3 is 15 amino acids. Germline-derived CDR1 and CDR2 are SGHRS and YFSETQ. The CDR3 DNA sequence: TGCGCCAGCAGCACCGTTCAGGGGGCGGGCTACGAGCAGTACTTC. It is translated as CASSTVQGAGYEQYF.